The 11 T cell receptor beta chains presented below share a single source sample, sequenced in a study of T cell responses to AZD1222 COVID-19 vaccine. Measured with immunoSEQ multiplex PCR; TCRdb has only the in-frame clones, and not every one. The data show 110,000 or so clones, with approximately 90% seen just once and approximately 6.4% held by the top ten. The sequences come from peripheral blood, collected 28 days after the second AZD1222 dose. Source of these receptors: an adult who received the AZD1222 COVID-19 vaccine.

CDR3 amino acids: CASSPYRDGCNQPQHF. CDR3 sequence (DNA): TGTGCCAGCAGCCCGTACAGGGATGGTTGCAATCAGCCCCAGCATTTT. The chain carries TRBV3-1 (or the pseudogene TRBV3-2) and TRBJ1-5, with a weak D call TRBD1 (6 bases). Germline V lookup: CDR1 LGHDT, CDR2 YNNKEL (reference sequence). This CDR3 region has 16 residues. V lost 4 bases and J 2 bases, leaving 15 bases between the germline ends.

This chain joins TRBV5-6 and TRBJ2-3; 14 positions match TRBD2. This CDR3 region has 15 residues. Germline CDR1 is SGHDT and CDR2 is YYEEEE. Trimming at V came to 4 bases and at J to 4 bases, leaving 2 bases not matched to a gene. CDR3 region: CASSPTSGGADTQYF. The CDR3 DNA reads as TGTGCCAGCAGCCCGACTAGCGGGGGGGCAGATACGCAGTATTTT.

The chain uses TRBV11-2 and TRBJ1-6; D is ambiguous. CDR1 is SGHAT, CDR2 FQNNGV, per germline. This CDR3 spans 13 amino acids. The V and J ends lost 5 bases and 8 bases respectively, with 10 bases between them. Here the CDR3 DNA reads TGTGCCAGCAGCCCCCAATTAGATTCACCCCTCCACTTT. Protein: CASSPQLDSPLHF.

In its sample, this clone is medium-sized. The V call is TRBV28, the J call TRBJ1-5, with TRBD1 identical over 11 bases. This CDR3 is built from 17 residues. The V and J ends lost 4 bases and 7 bases, in that order; junction bases with no gene match: 12. Germline CDR1 is MDHEN and CDR2 is SYDVKM. The CDR3, as DNA: TGTGCCAGCAGTTCGCTAGGGACAGGGGGTTCGCGGCAGCCCCAGCATTTT. This translates into CASSSLGTGGSRQPQHF.

The chain links TRBV7-2 to TRBJ1-4; TRBD1 agrees at 7 bases. Trimming at V came to 4 bases and at J to 4 bases, leaving 6 bases not matched to a gene. The CDR3 runs to 15 residues. Germline V CDR1 and CDR2: SGHTA, FQGNSA. The CDR3 region has the DNA TGTGCCAGCAGCTCCATGGGACAGCTTAATGAAAAACTGTTTTTT. This codes for CASSSMGQLNEKLFF. The complete variable domain, with remaining parts taken from reference TRBV7-2 and TRBJ1-4, reads GAGVSQSPSNKVTEKGKDVELRCDPISGHTALYWYRQSLGQGLEFLIYFQGNSAPDKSGLPSDRFSAERTGGSVSTLTIQRTQQEDSAVYLCASSSMGQLNEKLFFGSGTQLSVL.

The chain links TRBV13 to TRBJ2-7; TRBD2 matches at 8 bases. Trimming took 4 bases from V and 3 from J; bases not matched to a gene: 8. In germline, CDR1 is PRHDT, CDR2 FYEKMQ (reference sequence). This CDR3 contains 15 residues. The DNA for the CDR3 is TGTGCCAGCAGCTCGACGGCCGGGACTAGCTACGAGCAGTACTTC. As protein: CASSSTAGTSYEQYF.

The V call is TRBV20-1, the J call TRBJ1-1, with unresolved D. The CDR3 length is 10 residues. Germline CDR1 reads DFQATT; CDR2 reads SNEGSKA (reference sequence). V gave up 5 bases and J gave up 4 bases, with 5 bases separating them. The CDR3 protein is CSARTTEAFF. Written as DNA, the CDR3 is TGCAGTGCTCGCACCACTGAAGCTTTCTTT.

This sequence joins TRBV2 and TRBJ2-2; the D is unclear. V was trimmed by 8 bases and J by 6 bases, leaving 13 bases between them. CDR3 length: 13 amino acids. The germline CDR1 and CDR2 sequences are SNHLY and FYNNEI. Here the CDR3 DNA reads TGTGCCAGCCGAGGTGGGCAAGCCGGGGAGCTGTTTTTT. Its protein product is CASRGGQAGELFF.

CDR3 DNA sequence: TGCGCCAGCAGCCAAGAGCCAGGAGGTACGCAGTATTTT. Amino acids: CASSQEPGGTQYF. This chain uses TRBV4-1 with TRBJ2-3; maybe TRBD2 (5 bases). Looked up from germline, CDR1 is MGHRA and CDR2 is YSYEKL. The germline V and J ends were trimmed by 0 bases and 8 bases, with 9 bases remaining between them. The CDR3 contains 13 residues.

CDR3 residues: CASSQGPGIHGYTF. In nucleotides, the CDR3 is TGTGCCAGCAGCCAAGGTCCAGGGATACATGGCTACACCTTC. This chain links TRBV3-1 (or the pseudogene TRBV3-2) with TRBJ1-2; tentatively, D is TRBD1 (5 bases). The CDR3 is 14 residues long. The V end was cut by 1 base, the J end by 6 bases, with 12 bases between. Germline values: CDR1 LGHDT, CDR2 YNNKEL (reference sequence).

This clone was seen a few times. The genes are TRBV18 and TRBJ1-2; D unclear. Germline CDR1 KGHSH, CDR2 LQKENI. Between the trimmed V and J ends, which lost 8 bases and 2 bases, there was a span of 12 bases. The CDR3 contains 13 residues. CDR3 nucleotides: TGTGCCAGCACCTTTCAAGGGAACTATGGCTACACCTTC. As protein: CASTFQGNYGYTF.